Presented here are 13 T cell receptor beta chains from one specimen sequenced in a study of control samples from healthy donors and cancer patients. Profiling relied on immunoSEQ multiplex PCR, and the TCRdb table lists in-frame clones only, not all of them. Of roughly 100,000 clones detected, approximately 86% appear once; the ten largest clones hold 1.3%. The sequenced sample was blood. Receptors were obtained from a woman in her forties or fifties in good health.

This clone showed up just once. This rearrangement joins TRBV11-2 to TRBJ2-5, with TRBD2 matching over 7 bases. Germline trimming cut 0 bases from V and 1 base from J; bases unmatched to any gene: 8. Looked up from germline, CDR1 is SGHAT and CDR2 is FQNNGV. The CDR3 loop spans 17 amino acids. The CDR3 sequence: CASSLDITGEGQETQYF. The CDR3 DNA is TGTGCCAGCAGCTTAGATATAACGGGGGAGGGCCAAGAGACCCAGTACTTC.

The chain uses TRBV28 and TRBJ1-2; D uncertain. The CDR3 totals 14 residues. The germline V gene encodes CDR1 MDHEN and CDR2 SYDVKM. The V gene lost 7 bases and the J gene lost 2 bases, with 14 bases spanning the gap. The CDR3 bases are TGTGCCAGCACTGTAGGAACAGAGAACTATGGCTACACCTTC. It specifies CASTVGTENYGYTF.

V gene TRBV12-3 or TRBV12-4 combines with J gene TRBJ2-7, with D possibly TRBD2 on 5 matching bases. The V gene lost 1 base and the J gene lost 5 bases, with 9 bases spanning the gap. CDR3 size: 13 residues. CDR3 residues: CASSLVTRDEQYF. CDR3 bases: TGTGCCAGCAGTTTAGTCACGAGGGACGAGCAGTACTTC.

This chain links TRBV19 with TRBJ2-7; 10 bases agree with TRBD1. The V gene's germline CDR1 is LNHDA and CDR2 SQIVND (reference sequence). Trimming took 3 bases from V and 4 from J; bases not matched to a gene: 6. There are 15 residues in the CDR3. The CDR3 region has the DNA TGTGCCAGTAGTATTCAGCGACAGGGGGCTTACGAGCAGTACTTC. Translated: CASSIQRQGAYEQYF.

The V and J genes are TRBV29-1 and TRBJ2-7, with 9 bases that match TRBD1. V dropped 2 bases and J dropped 4; count of bases not matched to a gene: 12. The CDR3 extends over 16 amino acids. Germline V gene sequence: CDR1 SQVTM, CDR2 ANQGSEA. DNA for the CDR3: TGCAGCGTTGAACTTCCACAGGGGGCACGGGGATACGAGCAGTACTTC. As protein: CSVELPQGARGYEQYF.

CDR3 region: CASNAGKIDVGNQPQHF. In nucleotides, the CDR3 is TGTGCCAGTAATGCAGGGAAGATCGATGTGGGCAATCAGCCCCAGCATTTT. This sequence joins TRBV19 and TRBJ1-5; possibly TRBD1 for D (5 bases). Germline V gene lookup returns CDR1 LNHDA and CDR2 SQIVND (reference sequence). The CDR3 extends over 17 amino acids. Deletions cut 7 bases from V and 2 bases from J, with 21 bases between.

The rearrangement uses TRBV7-9 and TRBJ2-7, with 7 bases lining up with TRBD2. Germline CDR1 is SEHNR and CDR2 is FQNEAQ (reference sequence). J gave up 5 bases and V 5 bases, and 15 bases lay outside the gene matches. The CDR3 spans 16 residues. The DNA of the CDR3 is TGTGCCAGCAGCAACCTGTTGGGAGGGAGGAGGAACGAGCAGTACTTC. Its protein product is CASSNLLGGRRNEQYF.

V gene TRBV19 combines with J gene TRBJ1-6; TRBD1 matches 11 bases. Germline-derived CDR1 and CDR2 are LNHDA and SQIVND (reference sequence). The CDR3 sequence is 15 residues long. Trimming cost V 5 bases and J 9 bases; bases outside gene matches: 6. In DNA, the CDR3 is TGTGCCAGTAGTCTTACCGGGACAGGGGGTTCACCCCTCCACTTT. Translating gives CASSLTGTGGSPLHF.

This clone has just a few counts. The chain carries TRBV2 and TRBJ1-3, with no clear D. Trimming removed 6 bases at V and 0 bases at J, with 6 bases between. This CDR3 region has 13 residues. The germline V gene encodes CDR1 SNHLY and CDR2 FYNNEI. The CDR3 DNA is TGTGCCAGCAGCCCACTCTCTGGAAACACCATATATTTT. Its translation: CASSPLSGNTIYF.

In this sample, this clone turned up once. V is TRBV21-1 and J is TRBJ2-3; TRBD2 is the table's D call and was not checked against the DNA. TRBV21-1 represents a pseudogene. This CDR3 is built from 17 residues. CDR3 sequence: CASSKVTTQTYTDTQYF. CDR3 sequence (DNA): TGTGCCAGCAGCAAAGTAACTACCCAGACCTACACAGATACGCAGTATTTT.

This clone occurred once. This chain connects TRBV7-2 to TRBJ2-1; D unresolved. This CDR3 contains 15 residues. CDR1 is SGHTA and CDR2 is FQGNSA in the germline V gene. Trimming took off 2 bases at V and 4 bases at J, with 12 bases between the two ends. This CDR3 reads CASSLPRRTYNEQFF. CDR3 DNA: TGTGCCAGCAGCTTACCCCGGCGAACTTACAATGAGCAGTTCTTC.

The V call is TRBV19, the J call TRBJ1-1; possible D gene TRBD1, 5 bases. V lost 5 bases and J 1 base, leaving 11 bases between the germline ends. The CDR3 is 14 amino acids. Germline CDR1 reads LNHDA; CDR2 reads SQIVND (reference sequence). CDR3 DNA sequence: TGTGCCAGTAGTCTCAGACAGCGGAACACTGAAGCTTTCTTT. It translates to CASSLRQRNTEAFF.

The chain recombines TRBV15 with TRBJ1-2; the match to TRBD1 covers 12 bases. The length of the CDR3 is 16 residues. V shed 3 bases and J 4 bases; nucleotides not matched to a gene: 6. The germline V gene has CDR1 LNHNV and CDR2 YYDKDF (reference sequence). The CDR3 reads CATSSHGTGGRYGYTF. The CDR3 DNA is TGTGCCACCAGCAGTCATGGGACAGGGGGCCGCTATGGCTACACCTTC.